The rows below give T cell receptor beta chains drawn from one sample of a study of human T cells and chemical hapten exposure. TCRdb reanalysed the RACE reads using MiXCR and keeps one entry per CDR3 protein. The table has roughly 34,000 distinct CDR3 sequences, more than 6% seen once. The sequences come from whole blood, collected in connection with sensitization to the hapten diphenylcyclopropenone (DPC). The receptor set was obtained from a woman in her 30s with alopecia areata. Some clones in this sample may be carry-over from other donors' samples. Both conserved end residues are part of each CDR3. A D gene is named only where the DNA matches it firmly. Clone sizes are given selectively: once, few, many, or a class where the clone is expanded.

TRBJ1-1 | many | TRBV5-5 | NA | CASSLVGVNTEAFF | TGTGCCAGCAGCTTGGTCGGGGTGAACACTGAAGCTTTCTTT
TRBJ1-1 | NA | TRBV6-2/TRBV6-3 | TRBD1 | CASSYGVGQGVNTEAFF | TGTGCCAGCAGTTACGGAGTGGGACAGGGGGTGAACACTGAAGCTTTCTTT
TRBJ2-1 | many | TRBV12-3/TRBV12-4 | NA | CASSFREAIGNEQFF | TGTGCCAGCAGTTTTAGGGAGGCTATTGGGAATGAGCAGTTCTTC
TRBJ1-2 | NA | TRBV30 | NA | CAWSVQIGQGNGYTF | TGTGCCTGGAGTGTACAGATCGGTCAGGGTAATGGCTACACCTTC
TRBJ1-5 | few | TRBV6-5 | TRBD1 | CASSPRTGGGSQPQHF | TGTGCCAGCAGTCCTCGGACAGGGGGAGGCAGTCAGCCCCAGCATTTT
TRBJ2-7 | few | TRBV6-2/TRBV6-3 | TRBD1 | CASRVDRVLEQYF | TGTGCCAGCAGGGTGGACAGGGTACTCGAGCAGTACTTC
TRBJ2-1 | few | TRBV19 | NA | CASSPVGGEQFF | TGTGCCAGTAGCCCCGTGGGAGGTGAGCAGTTCTTC
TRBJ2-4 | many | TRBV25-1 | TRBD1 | CASSDPPRGIAKNIQYF | TGTGCCAGCAGTGACCCTCCCAGGGGGATTGCCAAAAACATTCAGTACTTC
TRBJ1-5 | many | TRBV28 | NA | CASIGPNQPQHF | TGTGCCAGCATCGGACCGAATCAGCCCCAGCATTTT
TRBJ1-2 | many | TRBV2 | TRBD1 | CASSEGQGIFGYTF | TGTGCCAGCAGTGAAGGACAGGGCATTTTTGGCTACACCTTC
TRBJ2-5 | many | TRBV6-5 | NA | CASSLGQPLETQYF | TGTGCCAGCAGTCTCGGACAGCCGTTAGAGACCCAGTACTTC
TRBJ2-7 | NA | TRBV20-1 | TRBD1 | CSAPDRVSYEQYF | TGCAGTGCCCCGGACAGGGTCTCCTACGAGCAGTACTTC
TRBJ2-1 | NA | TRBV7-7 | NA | CASSLAGVGNEQFF | TGTGCTAGCAGCTTAGCAGGGGTCGGGAATGAGCAGTTCTTC
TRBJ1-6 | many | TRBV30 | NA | CAWNGQGGYNSPLHF | TGTGCCTGGAACGGGCAGGGAGGGTATAATTCACCCCTCCACTTT
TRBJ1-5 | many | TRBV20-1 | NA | CSVVGERGQPQHF | TGCAGTGTTGTAGGGGAGAGGGGACAGCCCCAGCATTTT
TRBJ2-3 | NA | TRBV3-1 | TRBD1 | CASSPNPGQESQDTQYF | TGTGCCAGCAGCCCCAACCCGGGACAGGAATCTCAAGATACGCAGTATTTT
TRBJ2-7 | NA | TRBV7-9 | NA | CASSRGRDSYEQYF | TGTGCCAGCAGCCGAGGGCGGGACTCCTACGAGCAGTACTTC
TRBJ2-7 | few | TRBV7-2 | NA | CASSLDGGNYEQYF | TGTGCCAGCAGCTTAGACGGGGGAAACTACGAGCAGTACTTC
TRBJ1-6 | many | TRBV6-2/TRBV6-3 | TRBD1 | CASSYLTGGDSPLHF | TGTGCCAGCAGTTACTTGACAGGGGGAGATTCACCCCTCCACTTT
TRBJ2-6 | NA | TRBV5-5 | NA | CASSQEGQPGANVLTF | TGTGCCAGCAGCCAGGAGGGACAGCCTGGGGCCAACGTCCTGACTTTC
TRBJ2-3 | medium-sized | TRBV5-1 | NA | CASSLDPSTDTQYF | TGCGCCAGCAGCTTGGATCCTAGCACAGATACGCAGTATTTT
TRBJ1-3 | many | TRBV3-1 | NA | CASSQDPGSGNTIYF | TGTGCCAGCAGCCAAGATCCCGGCTCTGGAAACACCATATATTTT
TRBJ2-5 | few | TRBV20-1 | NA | CSAAKQETQYF | TGCAGTGCCGCCAAACAAGAGACCCAGTACTTC
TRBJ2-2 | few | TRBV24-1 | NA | CATSDRTQTGELFF | TGTGCCACCAGTGATCGGACGCAGACCGGGGAGCTGTTTTTT
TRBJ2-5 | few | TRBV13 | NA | CASGVGYQETQYF | TGTGCCAGCGGGGTTGGGTACCAAGAGACCCAGTACTTC
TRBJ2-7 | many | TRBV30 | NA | CAWSAQVEQYF | TGTGCCTGGAGTGCGCAGGTGGAGCAGTACTTC
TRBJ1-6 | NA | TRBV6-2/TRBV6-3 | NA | CASSYRGGTDNSPLHF | TGTGCCAGCAGTTACCGTGGAGGGACGGACAATTCACCCCTCCACTTT
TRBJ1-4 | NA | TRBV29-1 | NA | CSGGQSYEKLSF | TGCAGCGGTGGACAGTCGTATGAAAAACTGTCTTTT
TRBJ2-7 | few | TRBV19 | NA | CASTPGPGSYEQYF | TGTGCCAGTACCCCCGGTCCGGGCTCCTACGAGCAGTACTTC
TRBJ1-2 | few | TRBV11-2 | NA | CASSPGPGEDYTF | TGTGCCAGCAGCCCAGGCCCAGGGGAGGACTACACCTTC
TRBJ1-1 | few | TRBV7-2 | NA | CASSLYGAEAFF | TGTGCCAGCAGCTTATATGGGGCAGAAGCTTTCTTT
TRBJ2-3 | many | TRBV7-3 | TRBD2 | CASSLVAGGTDTQYF | TGTGCCAGCAGCTTAGTAGCGGGGGGCACAGATACGCAGTATTTT
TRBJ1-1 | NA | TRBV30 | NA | CAWNRQGRTEAFF | TGTGCCTGGAACCGCCAGGGGCGTACTGAAGCTTTCTTT
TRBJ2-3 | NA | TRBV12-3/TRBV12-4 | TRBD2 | CASSARGGGADTQYF | TGTGCCAGCAGTGCGCGGGGGGGTGGCGCAGATACGCAGTATTTT
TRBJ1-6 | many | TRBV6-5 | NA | CASSYSSSNSPLHF | TGTGCCAGCAGTTACTCGAGCAGCAATTCACCCCTCCACTTT
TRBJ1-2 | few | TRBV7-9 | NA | CASSVDGPIGYTF | TGTGCCAGCAGCGTCGACGGACCCATTGGCTACACCTTC
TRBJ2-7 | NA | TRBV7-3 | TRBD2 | CASSSLSGGGPYYEQYF | TGTGCCAGCAGCTCCCTTAGCGGGGGGGGCCCTTACTACGAGCAGTACTTC
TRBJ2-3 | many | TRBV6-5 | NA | CASSSSPKASTDTQYF | TGTGCCAGCAGTTCATCCCCTAAAGCTAGCACAGATACGCAGTATTTT
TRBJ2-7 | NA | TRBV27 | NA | CASSLVGSSYYEQYF | TGTGCCAGCAGTTTAGTCGGCTCGTCGTACTACGAGCAGTACTTC
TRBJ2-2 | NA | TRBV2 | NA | CASTNNPATPLTGELFF | TGTGCCAGCACGAACAACCCGGCGACCCCTCTAACCGGGGAGCTGTTTTTT
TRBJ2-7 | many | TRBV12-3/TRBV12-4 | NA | CASSPPGTPSYEQYF | TGTGCCAGCAGTCCCCCCGGGACACCCTCCTACGAGCAGTACTTC
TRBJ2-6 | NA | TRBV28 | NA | CASSFSSGANVLTF | TGTGCCAGCAGTTTTAGCTCTGGGGCCAACGTCCTGACTTTC
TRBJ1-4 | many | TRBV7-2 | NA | CASSLAGVGEKLFF | TGTGCCAGCAGCTTAGCCGGGGTGGGTGAAAAACTGTTTTTT
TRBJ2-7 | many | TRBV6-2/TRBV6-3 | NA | CASSRTDGDEQYF | TGTGCCAGCAGTCGCACGGACGGGGATGAGCAGTACTTC
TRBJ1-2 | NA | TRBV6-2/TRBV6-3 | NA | CASQGNGYTF | TGTGCCAGCCAGGGGAACGGCTACACCTTC
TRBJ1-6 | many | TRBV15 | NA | CATSREQVSPLHF | TGTGCCACCAGCAGAGAACAGGTTTCACCCCTCCACTTT